One sample yielded the 3 T cell receptor beta chains listed below, sequenced in a study of blood T cells in healthy people across ages (dated by TCRdb to 2015 to 2017). Libraries were made using 5' RACE. The sequencer was an Illumina HiSeq 2500. The second PCR ran for roughly 6 to 11 cycles and used a J-beta primer mix along with a sample-barcoded 5' primer. TCRdb itself trimmed the public reads at Q25 with fastp, ran MiXCR and retained productive beta chains. Here each entry gathers all rows of one CDR3 protein and keeps the most common genes and DNA. The sample table holds around 1,000,000 distinct CDR3 sequences, of which under 30% were seen once. Around 0.7% of the sample comes from the top ten. This same sample was also taken into another study, of T cells of mothers and their children.

The sequenced sample was blood. The receptors were sampled from a girl aged 2-10 years in good health.

V usage is TRBV6-2 or TRBV6-3 and J usage is TRBJ2-7; 9 bases match TRBD2. Germline CDR1 is MNHEY and CDR2 is SVGEGT. The V segment lost 1 base and the J segment 5 bases; nucleotides outside the gene matches: 3. The CDR3 loop spans 14 amino acids. CDR3 nucleotides: TGTGCCAGCAGTTACTTGCGGGGGGGCGACGAGCAGTACTTC. Translating gives CASSYLRGGDEQYF.

The chain has TRBV5-1 and TRBJ2-1; D perhaps matches TRBD2 (6 bases). The J call may be faulty, since TRBJ2-7 better matches the DNA end. This CDR3 region has 13 residues. CDR1 and CDR2 (germline): SGHRS, YFSETQ. In DNA form, the CDR3 reads TGCGCCAGCAGCTTGGCTCGGGGGAGCGAGCAGTACTTC. Protein sequence: CASSLARGSEQYF.

Here the CDR3 reads CASSHWRDTKETQYF. The CDR3 DNA follows: TGTGCCAGCAGCCACTGGCGGGACACAAAAGAGACCCAGTACTTC. V usage is TRBV4-2 and J usage is TRBJ2-5; D is perhaps TRBD1 or TRBD2 (6 bases each). Trimming left V 3 bases short and J 3 bases short, with 14 bases between. Germline assignment: CDR1 LGHNA and CDR2 YNFKEQ. There are 15 residues in the CDR3.